A selection of T cell receptor beta chains follows, all from one sample in a study of T cell responses to AZD1222 COVID-19 vaccine. Libraries were prepared by immunoSEQ multiplex PCR; TCRdb keeps only in-frame clonotypes and omits some of them. Seen here are more than 85,000 clones, over 80% observed once, and the top ten hold 4% to 6%. The material was peripheral blood, obtained on day 0 of AZD1222 vaccination. The receptor set was obtained from an adult in good health. The CDR3 runs from the conserved cysteine through the conserved F or W. A D gene is named only where the DNA matches it firmly. Only some rows state a clone size, as once, few, many or a class for expanded clones.

j_gene,d_gene,abundance,v_gene,CDR3nt,CDR3aa
TRBJ2-1,.,.,TRBV27,TGTGCCAGCAGATCCCTCGGGCCCTACAATGAGCAGTTCTTC,CASRSLGPYNEQFF
TRBJ1-5,TRBD1,.,TRBV7-8,TGTGCCAGCAGCTGGGGGGACAGAAATCAGCCCCAGCATTTT,CASSWGDRNQPQHF
TRBJ2-7,TRBD1,.,TRBV5-1,TGCGCCAGCAGAGAAACAGGGGGCCGGGAGTACTTC,CASRETGGREYF
TRBJ1-5,.,once,TRBV7-4,TGTGCCAGCAGCTTAGCATGGCGGGTTGGCAATCAGCCCCAGCATTTT,CASSLAWRVGNQPQHF
TRBJ2-5,TRBD1,few,TRBV9,TGTGCCAGCAGCGGGCGGACAGGGATGTACCAAGAGACCCAGTACTTC,CASSGRTGMYQETQYF
TRBJ2-7,.,.,TRBV5-5,TGTGCCAGCAATCCACAAAGGGGTTTTACCGAGCAGTACTTC,CASNPQRGFTEQYF
TRBJ2-3,.,.,TRBV10-1,TGCGCCAGCAGTGAGTCGTCGAAACCCGCAGATACGCAGTATTTT,CASSESSKPADTQYF
TRBJ2-1,.,few,TRBV6-2/TRBV6-3,TGTGCCAGCAGTTACTCCACAGACTACAATGAGCAGTTCTTC,CASSYSTDYNEQFF
TRBJ1-2,.,.,TRBV12-3/TRBV12-4,TGTGCCAGCAGTCAGGGGAACTATGGCTACACCTTC,CASSQGNYGYTF
TRBJ1-1,.,.,TRBV5-5,TGTGCCAGCAGCTTGGAGCTCCCGAACACTGAAGCTTTCTTT,CASSLELPNTEAFF
TRBJ1-2,.,.,TRBV12-5,TGTGCTAGTGGACCCTCAACAGGCGGCTATGGCTACACCTTC,CASGPSTGGYGYTF
TRBJ1-1,TRBD1,.,TRBV20-1,TGCAGTGCTAGTCAGGGGGCGAACACTGAAGCTTTCTTT,CSASQGANTEAFF
TRBJ2-3,.,.,TRBV5-4,TGTGCCAGTCGGACTACACAAGGCACAGATACGCAGTATTTT,CASRTTQGTDTQYF
TRBJ2-1,TRBD2,.,TRBV12-3/TRBV12-4,TGTGCCAGCAATAGCGGGGTAGGCAATGAGCAGTTCTTC,CASNSGVGNEQFF
TRBJ2-7,.,.,TRBV25-1,TGTGCCAGCAGTGAGTTGGGGTACTCCTACGAGCAGTACTTC,CASSELGYSYEQYF
TRBJ1-1,.,.,TRBV29-1,TGCAGCGTTGCTTTGGGCGGCACTGAAGCTTTCTTT,CSVALGGTEAFF
TRBJ2-5,.,.,TRBV4-1,TGCGCCAGCAGCCAATACGGGCCAATAGGGACCCAGTACTTC,CASSQYGPIGTQYF
TRBJ2-1,TRBD1,.,TRBV18,TGTGCCAGCTCCCGGGACAGTTCTGGTTACAATGAGCAGTTCTTC,CASSRDSSGYNEQFF
TRBJ1-1,.,.,TRBV5-1,TGCGCCAGCAGCTTGGTGGTTGCAGCCCACTATGGCAGGAACACTGAAGCTTTCTTT,CASSLVVAAHYGRNTEAFF
TRBJ1-2,.,.,TRBV3-1/TRBV3-2,TGTGCCAGCAGCCAAGTCTTGGACAGTTCCCAGGGCTACACCTTC,CASSQVLDSSQGYTF
TRBJ2-2,.,once,TRBV23-1,TGCGCCAGCAGTCCTTCTGGCCGGGTGGCCGGGGAGCTGTTTTTT,CASSPSGRVAGELFF
TRBJ1-2,TRBD1,.,TRBV7-6,TGTGCCAGCAGCTTACCGACAGGGTTGGGCGGCTACACCTTC,CASSLPTGLGGYTF
TRBJ1-1,.,.,TRBV9,TGTGCCAGCAGCGTAGGTGCAGGCTACATGAACACTGAAGCTTTCTTT,CASSVGAGYMNTEAFF
TRBJ1-2,.,.,TRBV25-1,TGTGCCAGCAGTGAACGGGGTACTAACTATGGCTACACCTTC,CASSERGTNYGYTF
TRBJ2-2,TRBD2,.,TRBV2,TGTGCCAGCAGTGAGACTAGCGGGGGGCCCGGGGAGCTGTTTTTT,CASSETSGGPGELFF
TRBJ1-2,.,.,TRBV3-1/TRBV3-2,TGTGCCAGCAGCCAACCAGGTACCTACACCTTC,CASSQPGTYTF
TRBJ2-5,.,.,TRBV4-1,TGCGCCAGGAGGAAGAGCGAGCGAGAGACCCAGTACTTC,CARRKSERETQYF
TRBJ2-3,TRBD2,once,TRBV15,TGTGCCACCAGCCGCCCCTCCACGGGGGGGCCCCCTACGCAGTATTTT,CATSRPSTGGPPTQYF
TRBJ1-3,.,.,TRBV7-7,TGTGCTAGCAGCTTAGATCTCGGAAACACCATATATTTT,CASSLDLGNTIYF
TRBJ1-2,.,.,TRBV19,TGTGCCAGTAGTTACGGGGCTCAGTATGGCTACACCTTC,CASSYGAQYGYTF
TRBJ1-4,.,.,TRBV5-1,TGCGCCAGCAGTGGAGGGCGGGGTAATGAAAAACTGTTTTTT,CASSGGRGNEKLFF
TRBJ1-1,TRBD1,.,TRBV7-2,TGTGCCAGCAGCTTTCAGGGGGCGAACACTGAAGCTTTCTTT,CASSFQGANTEAFF
TRBJ2-3,TRBD1,.,TRBV5-8,TGTGCCAGCAGCCTGGGACAGGGGGATACGCAGTATTTT,CASSLGQGDTQYF